The 7 T cell receptor beta chains below were found in one sample sequenced in a study of blood T cell repertoires in COVID-19. Produced via immunoSEQ multiplex PCR; TCRdb's table is partial and in-frame only. The data show about 160,000 clones, 80% to 90% seen once. Sequencing was done on a sample of PBMCs or T cells enriched from blood (not recorded which). The receptors stem from a woman between 50 and 59 years old who had recovered from COVID-19.

J is TRBJ1-2 and V is TRBV7-9; D not resolved. Germline CDR1 is SEHNR and CDR2 is FQNEAQ (reference sequence). V was trimmed by 4 bases and J by 3 bases, leaving 24 bases between them. The CDR3 runs 18 residues. The chain's CDR3 is CASSSLTWATARDYGYTF. The CDR3, as DNA: TGTGCCAGCAGCTCTCTTACGTGGGCGACCGCGCGGGACTATGGCTACACCTTC.

The chain has TRBV18 and TRBJ1-5; D unclear. From germline, CDR1 is KGHSH and CDR2 LQKENI. Trimming took off 5 bases at V and 0 bases at J, with 5 bases between the two ends. The CDR3 is 13 amino acids. CDR3 amino acids: CASSTDSNQPQHF. CDR3 nucleotides: TGTGCCAGCTCAACAGATAGCAATCAGCCCCAGCATTTT.

The genes are TRBV4-2 and TRBJ2-1, with D perhaps matching TRBD2 (5 bases). Per germline, CDR1 LGHNA and CDR2 YNFKEQ. The CDR3 covers 15 residues. Trimming removed 7 bases from V and 1 base from J, with 14 bases in between. CDR3 loop: CASKLLGSSYNEQFF. CDR3 in DNA: TGTGCCAGCAAGTTGTTAGGGAGTTCCTACAATGAGCAGTTCTTC.

J is TRBJ1-2 and V is TRBV5-8; D ambiguous. The CDR3 spans 13 residues. V was shortened by 1 base and J by 4 bases, with 8 bases between the two germline ends. CDR1 and CDR2 from the germline V gene are SGHTS and YDEGEE. CDR3 bases: TGTGCCAGCAGCTTGCCGCAGGTCTATGGCTACACCTTC. As protein: CASSLPQVYGYTF.

The CDR3 DNA is TGTGCCAGTAGTTCACTAGCCTACAATGAGCAGTTCTTC. Protein: CASSSLAYNEQFF. This chain joins TRBV19 and TRBJ2-1; the D gene is possibly TRBD2 (5 bases). Looked up from germline, CDR1 is LNHDA and CDR2 is SQIVND (reference sequence). Trimming shortened V by 5 bases and J by 2 bases, and 7 bases separated the two germline ends. CDR3 length: 13 residues.

V gene TRBV7-9 combines with J gene TRBJ1-1; D possibly corresponds to TRBD1 (5 bases). CDR3 length equals 15 residues. Per the germline V gene, CDR1 is SEHNR and CDR2 is FQNEAQ (reference sequence). The V end lost 5 bases, the J end lost 1 base, and 14 bases lay between the germline ends. This CDR3 reads CASSAPDRQNTEAFF. The CDR3 DNA reads as TGTGCCAGCAGCGCACCCGACAGACAGAACACTGAAGCTTTCTTT.

This chain connects TRBV18 to TRBJ2-7, with D perhaps TRBD1 (5 bases). Trimming cost V 3 bases and J 3 bases, with 6 bases left between them. CDR1 and CDR2 (germline): KGHSH, LQKENI. The CDR3 spans 12 residues. The CDR3, as DNA: TGTGCCAGCTCACCCGACAGCTACGAGCAGTACTTC. Protein: CASSPDSYEQYF.